This T cell receptor (beta chain) was recorded in a study of Tregs in tolerant kidney transplant recipients. Using immunoSEQ multiplex PCR, the repertoire was profiled, and TCRdb retains in-frame clones only, with some absent. The profile shows 55,000 to 80,000 clones, roughly 98% of them singletons. Turning to this clone: No antigen is known for it.

This CDR3 region has 15 residues. In germline, CDR1 is SQVTM, CDR2 ANQGSEA. With V trimmed by 6 bases and J by 4 bases, 11 bases remained unmatched. The study, taken as a whole, reports: Changing PCR primers prevented nucleotide comparison between some patients' samples.

This TCR was recovered from a human donor who received a combined kidney and bone marrow transplant. The sample consisted of Tregs from blood, taken before the transplant. V usage is TRBV29-1 and J usage is TRBJ1-2, with 10 bases fitting TRBD1. For the CDR3, the DNA is TGCAGCGTAACAGTCTGGGACAGGGGCGGCTATGGCTACACCTTC. Translation gives CSVTVWDRGGYGYTF.